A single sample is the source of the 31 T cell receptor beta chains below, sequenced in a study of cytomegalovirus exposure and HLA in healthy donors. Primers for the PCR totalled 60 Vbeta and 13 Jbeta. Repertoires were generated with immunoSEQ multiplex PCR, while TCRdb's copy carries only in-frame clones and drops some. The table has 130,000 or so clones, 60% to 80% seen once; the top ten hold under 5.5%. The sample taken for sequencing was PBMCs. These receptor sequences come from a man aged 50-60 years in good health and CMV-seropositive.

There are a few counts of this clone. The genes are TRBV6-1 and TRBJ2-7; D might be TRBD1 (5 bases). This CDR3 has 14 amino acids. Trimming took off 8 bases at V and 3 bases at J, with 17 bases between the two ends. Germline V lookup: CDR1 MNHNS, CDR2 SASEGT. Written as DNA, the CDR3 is TGTGCCAGCGAGACAGTGGGTCATGGCTACGAGCAGTACTTC. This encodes CASETVGHGYEQYF.

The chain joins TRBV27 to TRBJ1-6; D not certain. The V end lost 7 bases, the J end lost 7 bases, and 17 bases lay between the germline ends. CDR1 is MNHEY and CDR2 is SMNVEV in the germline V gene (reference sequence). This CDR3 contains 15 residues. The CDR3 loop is CASTPWAVTNSPLHF. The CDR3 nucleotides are TGTGCCAGCACCCCCTGGGCAGTCACGAATTCACCCCTCCACTTT.

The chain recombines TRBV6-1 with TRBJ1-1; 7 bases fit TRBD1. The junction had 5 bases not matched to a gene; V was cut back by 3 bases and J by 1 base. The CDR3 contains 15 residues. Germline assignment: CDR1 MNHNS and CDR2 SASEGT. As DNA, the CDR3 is TGTGCCAGCAGTGACCCTGGACAGGCGAACACTGAAGCTTTCTTT. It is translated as CASSDPGQANTEAFF.

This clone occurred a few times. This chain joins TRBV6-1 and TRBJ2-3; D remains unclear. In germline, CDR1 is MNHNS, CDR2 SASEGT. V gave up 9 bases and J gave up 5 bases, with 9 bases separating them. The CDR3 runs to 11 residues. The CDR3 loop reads CASRRGDTQYF. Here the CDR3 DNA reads TGTGCCAGTAGGAGAGGAGATACGCAGTATTTT.

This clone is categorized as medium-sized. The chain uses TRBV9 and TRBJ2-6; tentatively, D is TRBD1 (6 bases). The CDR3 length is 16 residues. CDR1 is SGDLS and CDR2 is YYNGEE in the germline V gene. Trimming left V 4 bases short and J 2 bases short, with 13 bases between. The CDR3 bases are TGTGCCAGCAGCTCGCAGAACAGGGCTGGGGCCAACGTCCTGACTTTC. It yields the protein CASSSQNRAGANVLTF.

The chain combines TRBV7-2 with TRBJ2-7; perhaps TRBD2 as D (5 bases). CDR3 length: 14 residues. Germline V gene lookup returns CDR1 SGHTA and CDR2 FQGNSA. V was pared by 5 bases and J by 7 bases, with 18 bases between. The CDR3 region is CASSLSRSSGEQYF. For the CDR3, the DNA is TGTGCCAGCAGCCTCTCTCGGTCTTCGGGGGAGCAGTACTTC.

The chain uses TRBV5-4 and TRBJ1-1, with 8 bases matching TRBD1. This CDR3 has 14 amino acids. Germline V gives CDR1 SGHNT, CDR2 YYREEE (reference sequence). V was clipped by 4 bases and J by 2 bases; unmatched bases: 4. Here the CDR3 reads CASSATGGNTEAFF. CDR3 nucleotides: TGTGCCAGCAGCGCAACAGGGGGAAACACTGAAGCTTTCTTT.

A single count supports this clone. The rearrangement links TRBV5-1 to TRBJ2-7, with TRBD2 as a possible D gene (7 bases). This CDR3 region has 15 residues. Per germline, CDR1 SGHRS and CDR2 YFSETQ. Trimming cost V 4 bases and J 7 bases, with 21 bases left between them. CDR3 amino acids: CASSPPLGGLGEQYF. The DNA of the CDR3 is TGCGCCAGCAGCCCCCCCCTCGGGGGGCTAGGGGAGCAGTACTTC. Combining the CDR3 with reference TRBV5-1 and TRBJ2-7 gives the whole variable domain KAGVTQTPRYLIKTRGQQVTLSCSPISGHRSVSWYQQTPGQGLQFLFEYFSETQRNKGNFPGRFSGRQFSNSRSEMNVSTLELGDSALYLCASSPPLGGLGEQYFGPGTRLTVT.

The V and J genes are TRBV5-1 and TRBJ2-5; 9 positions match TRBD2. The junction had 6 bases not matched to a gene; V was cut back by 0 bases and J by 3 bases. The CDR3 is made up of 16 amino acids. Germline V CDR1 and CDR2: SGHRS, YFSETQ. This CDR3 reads CASSLGASGAKETQYF. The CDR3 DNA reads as TGCGCCAGCAGCTTGGGGGCTAGCGGGGCTAAAGAGACCCAGTACTTC.

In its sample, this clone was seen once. The CDR3 sequence: CASSLIAGGSDTQYF. CDR3 nucleotides: TGCGCCAGCAGCTTAATAGCGGGGGGGTCAGATACGCAGTATTTT. This chain links TRBV5-1 with TRBJ2-3; 11 nucleotides line up with TRBD2. Germline CDR1 is SGHRS and CDR2 is YFSETQ. Losses at the gene ends were 2 bases for V and 4 bases for J; bases not matched to a gene: 3. This CDR3 is built from 15 residues.

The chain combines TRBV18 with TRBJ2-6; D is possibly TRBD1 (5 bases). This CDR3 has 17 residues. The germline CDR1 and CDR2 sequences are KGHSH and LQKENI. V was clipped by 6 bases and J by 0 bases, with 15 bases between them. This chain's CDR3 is CASSQGAPASGANVLTF. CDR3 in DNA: TGTGCCAGCTCCCAAGGGGCCCCAGCCTCTGGGGCCAACGTCCTGACTTTC.

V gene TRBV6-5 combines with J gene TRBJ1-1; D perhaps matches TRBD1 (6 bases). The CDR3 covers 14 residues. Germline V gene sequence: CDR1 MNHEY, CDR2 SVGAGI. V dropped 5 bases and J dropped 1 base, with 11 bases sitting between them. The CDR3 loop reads CASSITGRNTEAFF. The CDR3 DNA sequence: TGTGCCAGCAGTATTACAGGGAGGAACACTGAAGCTTTCTTT.

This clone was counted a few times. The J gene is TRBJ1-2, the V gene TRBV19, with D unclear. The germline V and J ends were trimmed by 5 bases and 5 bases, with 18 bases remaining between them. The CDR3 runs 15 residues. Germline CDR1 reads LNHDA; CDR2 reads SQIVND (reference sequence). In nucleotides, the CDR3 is TGTGCCAGTAGTCCATTATGGGAGTCCTCATATGGCTACACCTTC. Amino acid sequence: CASSPLWESSYGYTF.

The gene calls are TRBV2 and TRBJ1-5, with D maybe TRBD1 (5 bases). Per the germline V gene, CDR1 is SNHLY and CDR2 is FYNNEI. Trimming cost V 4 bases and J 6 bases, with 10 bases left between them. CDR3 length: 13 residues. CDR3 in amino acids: CASSGQLSQPQHF. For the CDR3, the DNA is TGTGCCAGCAGTGGACAGCTCAGTCAGCCCCAGCATTTT.

The DNA for the CDR3 is TGTGCCAGCAGTGATGCCGGGACAACCTCCTACGAGCAGTACTTC. Protein: CASSDAGTTSYEQYF. The chain uses TRBV6-1 and TRBJ2-7; D is possibly TRBD1 (6 bases). This CDR3 contains 15 residues. The germline V gene encodes CDR1 MNHNS and CDR2 SASEGT. Trimming took off 3 bases at V and 0 bases at J, with 12 bases between the two ends.

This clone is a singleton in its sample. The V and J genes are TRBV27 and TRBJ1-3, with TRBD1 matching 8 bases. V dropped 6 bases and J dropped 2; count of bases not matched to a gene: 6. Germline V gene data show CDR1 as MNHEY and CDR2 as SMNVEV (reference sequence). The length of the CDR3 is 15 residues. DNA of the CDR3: TGTGCCAGCAGCCTAGGGACAGGACCTGGAAACACCATATATTTT. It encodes CASSLGTGPGNTIYF.

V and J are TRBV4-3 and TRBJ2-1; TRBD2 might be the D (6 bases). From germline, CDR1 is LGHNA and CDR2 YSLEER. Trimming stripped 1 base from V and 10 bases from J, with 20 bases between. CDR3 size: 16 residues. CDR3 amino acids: CASSQGRRRALNEQFF. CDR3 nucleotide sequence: TGCGCCAGCAGCCAAGGCAGACGGAGGGCTTTAAACGAGCAGTTCTTC.

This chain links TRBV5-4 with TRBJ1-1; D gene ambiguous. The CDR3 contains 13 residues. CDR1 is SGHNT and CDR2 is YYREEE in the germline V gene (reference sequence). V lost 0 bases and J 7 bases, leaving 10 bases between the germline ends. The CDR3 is CASSLAHEREAFF. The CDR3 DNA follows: TGTGCCAGCAGCTTGGCCCACGAGCGTGAAGCTTTCTTT.

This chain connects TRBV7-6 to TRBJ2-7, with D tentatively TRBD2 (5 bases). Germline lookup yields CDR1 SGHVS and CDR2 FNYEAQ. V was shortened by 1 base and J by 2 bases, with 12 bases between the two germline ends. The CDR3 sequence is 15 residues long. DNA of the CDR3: TGTGCCAGCAGCTTAGGAGAGGGTCTACCCTACGAGCAGTACTTC. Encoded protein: CASSLGEGLPYEQYF.

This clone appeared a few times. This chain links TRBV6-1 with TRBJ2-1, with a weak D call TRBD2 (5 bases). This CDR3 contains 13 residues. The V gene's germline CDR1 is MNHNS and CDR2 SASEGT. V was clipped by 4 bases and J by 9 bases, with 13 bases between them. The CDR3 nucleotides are TGTGCCAGCAGTGTGAAACGGGGTGGTGAGCAGTTCTTC. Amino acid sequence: CASSVKRGGEQFF.

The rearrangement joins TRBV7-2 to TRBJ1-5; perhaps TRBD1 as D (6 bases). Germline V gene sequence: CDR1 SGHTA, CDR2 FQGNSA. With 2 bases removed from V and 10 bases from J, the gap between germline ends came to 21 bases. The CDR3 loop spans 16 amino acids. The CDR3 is CASSLSGAGAREPQHF. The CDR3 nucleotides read TGTGCCAGCAGCTTAAGTGGGGCAGGGGCGCGAGAACCCCAGCATTTT.

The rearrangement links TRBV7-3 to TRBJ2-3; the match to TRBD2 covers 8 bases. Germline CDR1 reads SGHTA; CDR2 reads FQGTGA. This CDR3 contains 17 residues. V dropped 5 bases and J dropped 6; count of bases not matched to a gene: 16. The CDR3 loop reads CASSAMAQGGGRDTQYF. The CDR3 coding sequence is TGTGCCAGCAGCGCGATGGCGCAGGGTGGCGGGAGGGATACGCAGTATTTT.

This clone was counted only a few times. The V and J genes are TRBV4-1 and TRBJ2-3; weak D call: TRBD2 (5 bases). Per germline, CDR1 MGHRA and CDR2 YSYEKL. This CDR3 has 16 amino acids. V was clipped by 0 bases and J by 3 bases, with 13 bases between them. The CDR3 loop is CASSQDPGIGTDTQYF. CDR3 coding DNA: TGCGCCAGCAGCCAAGATCCGGGGATAGGAACAGATACGCAGTATTTT.

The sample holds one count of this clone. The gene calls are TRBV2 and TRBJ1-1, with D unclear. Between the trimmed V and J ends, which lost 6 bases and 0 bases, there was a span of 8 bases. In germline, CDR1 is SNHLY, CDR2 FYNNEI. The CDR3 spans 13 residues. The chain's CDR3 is CASSPTVNTEAFF. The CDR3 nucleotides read TGTGCCAGCAGCCCCACAGTGAACACTGAAGCTTTCTTT.

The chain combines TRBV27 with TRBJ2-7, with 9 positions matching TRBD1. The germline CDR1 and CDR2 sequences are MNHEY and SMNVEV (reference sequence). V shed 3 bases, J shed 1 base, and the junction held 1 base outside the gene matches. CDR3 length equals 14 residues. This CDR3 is CASSFGTGSYEQYF. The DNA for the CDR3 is TGTGCCAGCAGTTTCGGGACAGGGTCCTACGAGCAGTACTTC.

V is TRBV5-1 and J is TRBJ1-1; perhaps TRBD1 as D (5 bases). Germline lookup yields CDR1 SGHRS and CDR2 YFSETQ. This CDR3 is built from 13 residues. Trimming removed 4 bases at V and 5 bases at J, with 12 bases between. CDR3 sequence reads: CASSTDRKTEAFF. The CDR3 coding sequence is TGCGCCAGCAGCACCGACAGAAAAACTGAAGCTTTCTTT.

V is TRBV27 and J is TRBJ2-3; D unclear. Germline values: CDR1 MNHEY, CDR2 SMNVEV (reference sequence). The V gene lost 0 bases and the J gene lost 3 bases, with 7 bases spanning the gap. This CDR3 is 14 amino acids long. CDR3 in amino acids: CASSLSQATDTQYF. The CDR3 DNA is TGTGCCAGCAGTTTATCCCAGGCAACAGATACGCAGTATTTT.

The chain's CDR3 is CASRGTGNTEAFF. The CDR3 DNA reads TGTGCCAGCAGAGGGACAGGGAACACTGAAGCTTTCTTT. J is TRBJ1-1 and V is TRBV5-4, with TRBD1 matching 8 bases. The germline V gene has CDR1 SGHNT and CDR2 YYREEE (reference sequence). This CDR3 is built from 13 residues. J gave up 1 base and V 5 bases, and 1 base lay outside the gene matches.

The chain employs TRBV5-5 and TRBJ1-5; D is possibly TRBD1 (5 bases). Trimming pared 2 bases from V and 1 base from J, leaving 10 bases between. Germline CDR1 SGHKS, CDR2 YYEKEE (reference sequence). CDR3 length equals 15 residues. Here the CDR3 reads CASSFAGGSNQPQHF. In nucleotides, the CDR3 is TGTGCCAGCAGCTTTGCTGGGGGGAGCAATCAGCCCCAGCATTTT. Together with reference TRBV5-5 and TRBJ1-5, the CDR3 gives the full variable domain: DAGVTQSPTHLIKTRGQQVTLRCSPISGHKSVSWYQQVLGQGPQFIFQYYEKEERGRGNFPDRFSARQFPNYSSELNVNALLLGDSALYLCASSFAGGSNQPQHFGDGTRLSIL.

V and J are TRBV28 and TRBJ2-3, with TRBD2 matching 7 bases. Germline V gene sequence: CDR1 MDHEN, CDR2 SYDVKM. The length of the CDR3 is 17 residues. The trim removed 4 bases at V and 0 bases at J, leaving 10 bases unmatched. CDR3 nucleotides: TGTGCCAGCAGTTGGGTGGGGGGGGGAGCTAGCACAGATACGCAGTATTTT. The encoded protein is CASSWVGGGASTDTQYF.

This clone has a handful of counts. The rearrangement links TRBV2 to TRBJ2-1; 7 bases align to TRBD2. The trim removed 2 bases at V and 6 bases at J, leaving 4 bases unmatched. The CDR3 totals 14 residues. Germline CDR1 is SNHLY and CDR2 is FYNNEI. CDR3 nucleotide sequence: TGTGCCAGCAGTGAATCGGGCGGGGGCAATGAGCAGTTCTTC. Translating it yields CASSESGGGNEQFF.